The TCR beta chain under discussion was sequenced for a study of OX40 agonist ivuxolimab in advanced cancers. Study results and caveats: CD8+ T cells averaged more expanded clones than CD4+.

Data came from immunoSEQ multiplex PCR; TCRdb stores just in-frame clones and leaves some out. The sample shows 15,000 or so clones, roughly 85% of them seen only once. A note on this clone: Its antigen remains unidentified. The sample has other DNA sequences that encode this CDR3 too.

CDR1 and CDR2 (germline): SQVTM, ANQGSEA. This CDR3 region has 12 residues. V gave up 6 bases and J gave up 3 bases, with 8 bases separating them. This receptor was identified in an adult with an advanced solid tumor such as melanoma, head and neck, liver or kidney cancer. The sequences come from CD4+ or CD8+ T cells sorted from blood, collected in a trial of the OX40 agonist ivuxolimab. The V gene is TRBV29-1, the J gene TRBJ2-2; D unclear. The CDR3 DNA reads as TGCAGCGTCGGTGGGTACACCGGGGAGCTGTTTTTT. Amino acid sequence: CSVGGYTGELFF.